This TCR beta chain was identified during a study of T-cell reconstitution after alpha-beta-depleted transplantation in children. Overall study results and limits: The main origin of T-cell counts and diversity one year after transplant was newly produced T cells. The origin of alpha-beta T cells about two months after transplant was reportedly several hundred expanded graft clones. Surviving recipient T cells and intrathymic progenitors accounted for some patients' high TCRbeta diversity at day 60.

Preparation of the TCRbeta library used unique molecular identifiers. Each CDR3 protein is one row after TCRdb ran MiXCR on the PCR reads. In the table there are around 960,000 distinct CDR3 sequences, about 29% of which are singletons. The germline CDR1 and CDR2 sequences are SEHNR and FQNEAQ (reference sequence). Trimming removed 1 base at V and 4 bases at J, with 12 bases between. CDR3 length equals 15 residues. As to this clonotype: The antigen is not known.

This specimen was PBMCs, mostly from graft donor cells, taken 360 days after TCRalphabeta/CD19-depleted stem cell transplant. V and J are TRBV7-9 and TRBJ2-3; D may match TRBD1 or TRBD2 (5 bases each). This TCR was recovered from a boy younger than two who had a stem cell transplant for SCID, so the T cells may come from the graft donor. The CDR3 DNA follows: TGTGCCAGCAGCTTAGGAGGGGTTCCTGCAGATACGCAGTATTTT. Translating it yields CASSLGGVPADTQYF.